A selection of T cell receptor beta chains follows, all from one sample in a study of cytomegalovirus exposure and HLA in healthy donors. Only in-frame clones appear in the TCRdb table, and some are missing; sequencing was by immunoSEQ multiplex PCR. The sample carries under 150,000 clones, approximately 80% recorded once. Specimen: PBMCs. The receptors stem from a man aged 50-60 years in good health and CMV-seronegative. Both conserved end residues are part of each CDR3. A D gene is named only where the DNA matches it firmly. Clone size, where shown, is once, few, many, or a class for clones that have expanded.

D: TRBD1; size: .; V: TRBV5-6; J: TRBJ1-3; length: 16; DNA: TGTGCCAGCAGCTTTCTCCAGGGGGCGACTGGAAACACCATATATTTT; CDR3: CASSFLQGATGNTIYF
D: TRBD1; size: .; V: TRBV29-1; J: TRBJ2-5; length: 16; DNA: TGCAGCGTTGAAAACCCCGGGACAGGGGCAGGGGAGACCCAGTACTTC; CDR3: CSVENPGTGAGETQYF
D: .; size: .; V: TRBV7-7; J: TRBJ2-1; length: 14; DNA: TGTGCTAGCAGCTTTCGAGGAGGAATGGGTGAGCAGTTCTTC; CDR3: CASSFRGGMGEQFF
D: TRBD1; size: .; V: TRBV7-2; J: TRBJ1-2; length: 15; DNA: TGTGCCAGCAGCTTTAACAGGGGGCGGGAGTATGGCTACACCTTC; CDR3: CASSFNRGREYGYTF
D: .; size: .; V: TRBV18; J: TRBJ2-3; length: 15; DNA: TGTGCCAGCTCACCACGAGATACAGGGACAGATACGCAGTATTTT; CDR3: CASSPRDTGTDTQYF
D: TRBD2; size: .; V: TRBV7-9; J: TRBJ2-3; length: 15; DNA: TGTGCCAGCAGCTGGACTAGCGGGGGGACAGATACGCAGTATTTT; CDR3: CASSWTSGGTDTQYF
D: .; size: .; V: TRBV9; J: TRBJ2-7; length: 15; DNA: TGTGCCAGCAGCGTAGGGGACTCGAGCTCCTACGAGCAGTACTTC; CDR3: CASSVGDSSSYEQYF
D: TRBD2; size: .; V: TRBV19; J: TRBJ2-5; length: 18; DNA: TGTGCCAGTAGTGGATCTGGCGGGGGGTATGGATTAATGGAGACCCAGTACTTC; CDR3: CASSGSGGGYGLMETQYF
D: .; size: once; V: TRBV7-4; J: TRBJ1-5; length: 16; DNA: TGTGCCAGCAGCTTAGTCGGGCAGGGCAACAATCAGCCCCAGCATTTT; CDR3: CASSLVGQGNNQPQHF
D: .; size: .; V: TRBV5-6; J: TRBJ1-2; length: 14; DNA: TGTGCCAGCAGCCCACAAGGGACTATCTATGGCTACACCTTC; CDR3: CASSPQGTIYGYTF
D: TRBD1; size: once; V: TRBV6-5; J: TRBJ2-7; length: 15; DNA: TGTGCCAGCAGTCCCCGACAGGGGGTCACCTACGAGCAGTACTTC; CDR3: CASSPRQGVTYEQYF
D: TRBD1; size: .; V: TRBV6-1; J: TRBJ1-6; length: 11; DNA: TGTGCCAGCGACAGGGGCTCACCCCTCCACTTT; CDR3: CASDRGSPLHF
D: .; size: .; V: TRBV4-1; J: TRBJ1-5; length: 17; DNA: TGCGCCAGCAGCGAAGCCAAGGGCGGGGGATGGAATCAGCCCCAGCATTTT; CDR3: CASSEAKGGGWNQPQHF
D: .; size: .; V: TRBV5-1; J: TRBJ1-4; length: 15; DNA: TGCGCCAGCAGCTTGGATGGACAGCCAAATGAAAAACTGTTTTTT; CDR3: CASSLDGQPNEKLFF
D: .; size: .; V: TRBV19; J: TRBJ2-7; length: 15; DNA: TGTGCCAGTAGTTTAGATACAGGGTTCGCCTACGAGCAGTACTTC; CDR3: CASSLDTGFAYEQYF
D: .; size: .; V: TRBV5-6; J: TRBJ2-3; length: 14; DNA: TGTGCCAGCAGCGGGGGGACCTTCACAGATACGCAGTATTTT; CDR3: CASSGGTFTDTQYF
D: TRBD1; size: .; V: TRBV9; J: TRBJ1-5; length: 15; DNA: TGTGCCAGCAGCGGTGGGGAGGCAGGGGGGCAGCCCCAGCATTTT; CDR3: CASSGGEAGGQPQHF
D: .; size: once; V: TRBV2; J: TRBJ1-2; length: 13; DNA: TGTGCCCTTAGACTTGTTCGGGGCTATGGCTACACCTTC; CDR3: CALRLVRGYGYTF
D: .; size: .; V: TRBV2; J: TRBJ2-2; length: 15; DNA: TGTGCCAGCCGATTGGACAGCACAAACACCGGGGAGCTGTTTTTT; CDR3: CASRLDSTNTGELFF
D: TRBD1; size: .; V: TRBV10-2; J: TRBJ1-2; length: 15; DNA: TGCGCCAGCGCTGGACCGGGACAGGGAGAAAGTGGCTACACCTTC; CDR3: CASAGPGQGESGYTF
D: .; size: few; V: TRBV5-4; J: TRBJ1-1; length: 15; DNA: TGTGCCAGCAGCTTGGCTCGGCAGGGTAGCACTGAAGCTTTCTTT; CDR3: CASSLARQGSTEAFF
D: .; size: .; V: TRBV6-5; J: TRBJ1-1; length: 15; DNA: TGTGCCAGCAGTTACTTACCCACCACGAGGACAGAAGCTTTCTTT; CDR3: CASSYLPTTRTEAFF
D: .; size: .; V: TRBV7-2; J: TRBJ2-6; length: 15; DNA: TGTGCCAGCAGCCCAAGAGTTGCTGGGGCCAACGTCCTGACTTTC; CDR3: CASSPRVAGANVLTF
D: TRBD1; size: few; V: TRBV6-6; J: TRBJ2-7; length: 12; DNA: TGTGCCAGCAGTGGGGACAGTTACGAGCAGTACTTC; CDR3: CASSGDSYEQYF
D: .; size: .; V: TRBV6-5; J: TRBJ1-4; length: 15; DNA: TGTGCCAGCAGTGCCACAGGGTCAACTAATGAAAAACTGTTTTTT; CDR3: CASSATGSTNEKLFF
D: .; size: .; V: TRBV7-2; J: TRBJ2-1; length: 15; DNA: TGTGCCAGCAGCTTAGTCGGTGACAGCTACAATGAGCAGTTCTTC; CDR3: CASSLVGDSYNEQFF
D: .; size: few; V: TRBV19; J: TRBJ2-3; length: 18; DNA: TGTGCCAGTAGTATCCACGTTCAGACCGGAGGGGCAACAGATACGCAGTATTTT; CDR3: CASSIHVQTGGATDTQYF
D: TRBD1; size: .; V: TRBV9; J: TRBJ1-4; length: 14; DNA: TGTGCCAGCAGCCCGCCGGGGACAGCCGGACAACTGTTTTTT; CDR3: CASSPPGTAGQLFF
D: .; size: .; V: TRBV9; J: TRBJ1-2; length: 14; DNA: TGTGCCAGCAACCGGGACAATGCTAACTATGGCTACACCTTC; CDR3: CASNRDNANYGYTF
D: TRBD2; size: .; V: TRBV9; J: TRBJ2-2; length: 15; DNA: TGTGCCAGCAGTGAGGGACTAGCGAGTCCCGGGGAGCTGTTTTTT; CDR3: CASSEGLASPGELFF
D: .; size: .; V: TRBV6-5; J: TRBJ2-1; length: 14; DNA: TGTGCCAGCAGTGAAACGGACAGTTACAATGAGCAGTTCTTC; CDR3: CASSETDSYNEQFF
D: .; size: .; V: TRBV7-9; J: TRBJ2-2; length: 13; DNA: TGTGCCAGCAGCCTTAGTGTCCCCGGGGAGCTGTTTTTT; CDR3: CASSLSVPGELFF
D: .; size: .; V: TRBV7-9; J: TRBJ2-1; length: 15; DNA: TGTGCCAGCAGTAAGCGGCTAAGCTCCTACAATGAGCAGTTCTTC; CDR3: CASSKRLSSYNEQFF
D: .; size: .; V: TRBV9; J: TRBJ2-5; length: 13; DNA: TGTGCCAGCAGCAGAGGACTCTCTGAGTCCCAGTACTTC; CDR3: CASSRGLSESQYF
D: .; size: .; V: TRBV29-1; J: TRBJ2-1; length: 13; DNA: TGCAGCGCTTCGGGGATTATTGTAAATGAGCAGTTCTTC; CDR3: CSASGIIVNEQFF
D: .; size: .; V: TRBV29-1; J: TRBJ2-1; length: 11; DNA: TGCAGCGTTGAAACAGGGTATGAGCAGTTCTTC; CDR3: CSVETGYEQFF
D: TRBD1; size: .; V: TRBV29-1; J: TRBJ1-1; length: 11; DNA: TGCAGCGCGGGACAGGAACTTGAAGCTTTCTTT; CDR3: CSAGQELEAFF
D: .; size: .; V: TRBV19; J: TRBJ1-2; length: 11; DNA: TGTGCCAGTAGTGAGAACTATGGCTACACCTTC; CDR3: CASSENYGYTF
D: TRBD1; size: once; V: TRBV5-1; J: TRBJ1-1; length: 14; DNA: TGCGCCAGCAGCCACGGACAGGGGAACACTGAAGCTTTCTTT; CDR3: CASSHGQGNTEAFF
D: .; size: .; V: TRBV7-2; J: TRBJ1-5; length: 16; DNA: TGTGCCAGCAGCTTAGAATCGGTCCGTAGCAATCAGCCCCAGCATTTT; CDR3: CASSLESVRSNQPQHF
D: .; size: .; V: TRBV4-1; J: TRBJ1-5; length: 15; DNA: TGCGCCAGCAGCCCCAGACCCGGGTCTCGTCAGCCCCAGCATTTT; CDR3: CASSPRPGSRQPQHF
D: TRBD1; size: .; V: TRBV6-6; J: TRBJ1-1; length: 14; DNA: TGTGCCAGCAGAATCCGGGACAGGGGTTCTGAAGCTTTCTTT; CDR3: CASRIRDRGSEAFF
D: TRBD2; size: .; V: TRBV5-5; J: TRBJ2-5; length: 14; DNA: TGTGCCAGCAGCGGGGGGACTAACAAAGAGACCCAGTACTTC; CDR3: CASSGGTNKETQYF
D: .; size: .; V: TRBV7-2; J: TRBJ1-2; length: 14; DNA: TGTGCCAGCAGCTCAGGGGCCTCGGACTATGGCTACACCTTC; CDR3: CASSSGASDYGYTF
D: TRBD1; size: .; V: TRBV5-1; J: TRBJ1-2; length: 17; DNA: TGCGCCAGCAGCCGTTATACAACGCCGGGACAGGTGTTTGTAGCCGTATTC; CDR3: CASSRYTTPGQVFVAVF
D: TRBD2; size: .; V: TRBV7-6; J: TRBJ2-1; length: 14; DNA: TGTGCCAGCAGCTTATACGCGGGAGACAATGAGCAGTTCTTC; CDR3: CASSLYAGDNEQFF
D: .; size: few; V: TRBV4-2; J: TRBJ1-5; length: 15; DNA: TGTGCCAGCAGCCAAGTACCGGGACACAATCAGCCCCAGCATTTT; CDR3: CASSQVPGHNQPQHF
D: .; size: .; V: TRBV6-6; J: TRBJ1-3; length: 14; DNA: TGTGCCAGCAGTTACCCCGGACAGGGAAACACCATATATTTT; CDR3: CASSYPGQGNTIYF
D: .; size: .; V: TRBV4-2; J: TRBJ2-5; length: 14; DNA: TGTGCCAGCAGCCAAGGGGGGCCGGGGGAGACCCAGTACTTC; CDR3: CASSQGGPGETQYF
D: .; size: few; V: TRBV5-6; J: TRBJ1-1; length: 14; DNA: TGTGCCAGCAGCTTGGGTCAGGGAGGTACTGAAGCTTTCTTT; CDR3: CASSLGQGGTEAFF
D: .; size: once; V: TRBV7-8; J: TRBJ2-7; length: 14; DNA: TGTGCCAGCAGCTTCTCGGGTACCTCCTACGAGCAGTACTTC; CDR3: CASSFSGTSYEQYF
D: .; size: .; V: TRBV19; J: TRBJ1-6; length: 14; DNA: TGTGCCAGTAGTATCGAGGTTTCAAGTTCACCCCTCCACTTT; CDR3: CASSIEVSSSPLHF
D: .; size: few; V: TRBV6-6; J: TRBJ1-1; length: 13; DNA: TGTGCCAGCAGCCGAACGGGAGGCACTGAAGCTTTCTTT; CDR3: CASSRTGGTEAFF
D: .; size: .; V: TRBV27; J: TRBJ2-4; length: 13; DNA: TGTGCCAGCCAAGGGGGGGCGACCGACATTCAGTACTTC; CDR3: CASQGGATDIQYF